One and the same sample provided the 14 T cell receptor beta chains below, sequenced in a study of T cells in Graves' hyperthyroidism and ophthalmopathy. There were TCR beta CDR3 regions amplified from RNA transcripts. Primed by the HTBI set, a first-round RT-PCR was run on the TCR CDR3. From the multiplex PCR reads, TCRdb called clonotypes with MiXCR, one entry per CDR3 protein. The table has around 700,000 distinct CDR3 sequences, roughly a sixth seen once; the top ten hold over 15%. Sequenced: blood. These receptors were obtained from a woman aged 45-65 years with Graves' hyperthyroidism that later progressed to Graves' ophthalmopathy.

The chain recombines TRBV5-1 with TRBJ2-5, with D unresolved. Germline lookup yields CDR1 SGHRS and CDR2 YFSETQ. The CDR3 spans 14 residues. Trimming shortened V by 2 bases and J by 4 bases, and 12 bases separated the two germline ends. CDR3 DNA sequence: TGCGCCAGCAGCTTCTCGGCGCAGGCAGAGACCCAGTACTTC. Translation: CASSFSAQAETQYF.

The chain has TRBV2 and TRBJ2-4; weak D call: TRBD2 (5 bases). Germline lookup yields CDR1 SNHLY and CDR2 FYNNEI. The CDR3 is 12 amino acids. Trimming took 6 bases from V and 5 from J, leaving 8 bases between them. For the CDR3, the DNA is TGTGCCAGCAGCCGGGATGAAAACATTCAGTACTTC. It translates to CASSRDENIQYF.

This clonotype was seen only a few times. The gene calls are TRBV19 and TRBJ1-5, with 9 bases that match TRBD1. The CDR3 contains 18 residues. Trimming took 7 bases from V and 0 from J; bases not matched to a gene: 13. CDR1 is LNHDA and CDR2 is SQIVND in the germline V gene (reference sequence). This CDR3 is CASTKYRGLGYSNQPQHF. The CDR3 bases are TGTGCCAGTACCAAATACAGGGGGCTAGGATATAGCAATCAGCCCCAGCATTTT.

The chain employs TRBV10-3 and TRBJ1-5, with no clear D. This CDR3 spans 13 amino acids. The V end lost 3 bases, the J end lost 1 base, and 4 bases lay between the germline ends. The V gene's germline CDR1 is ENHRY and CDR2 SYGVKD. Written as DNA, the CDR3 is TGTGCCATCAGTGAAGGGAGCAATCAGCCCCAGCATTTT. Translating it yields CAISEGSNQPQHF.

In this sample, this clonotype turned up a few times. The rearrangement links TRBV3-1 to TRBJ1-3; TRBD1 agrees at 9 bases. Germline values: CDR1 LGHDT, CDR2 YNNKEL (reference sequence). Losses at the gene ends were 3 bases for V and 6 bases for J; bases not matched to a gene: 6. There are 15 residues in the CDR3. The CDR3 bases are TGTGCCAGCAGCCACCGGGACAGGGTGGAAAACACCATATATTTT. It translates to CASSHRDRVENTIYF.

This clonotype was detected ten times or more. The gene calls are TRBV30 and TRBJ2-5, with 7 nucleotides matching TRBD1. CDR1 is GTSNPN and CDR2 is SVGIG in the germline V gene (reference sequence). This CDR3 comprises 14 residues. V shed 0 bases and J 0 bases; nucleotides not matched to a gene: 1. Here the CDR3 reads CAWSVGTDQETQYF. CDR3 coding DNA: TGTGCCTGGAGTGTCGGGACAGACCAAGAGACCCAGTACTTC.

The V and J genes are TRBV6-1 and TRBJ2-7, with D perhaps matching TRBD1 (6 bases). Germline CDR1 MNHNS, CDR2 SASEGT. There are 15 residues in the CDR3. Trimming shortened V by 4 bases and J by 5 bases, and 18 bases separated the two germline ends. CDR3 protein: CASSVIPRGEDEQYF. The DNA of the CDR3 is TGTGCCAGCAGTGTAATACCCAGGGGCGAAGACGAGCAGTACTTC.

This clonotype was seen at least ten times. The V and J genes are TRBV5-1 and TRBJ2-1; D uncertain. The CDR3 runs to 12 residues. Germline CDR1 is SGHRS and CDR2 is YFSETQ. Deletions cut 0 bases from V and 7 bases from J, with 5 bases between. The CDR3 sequence: CASSLDWNEQFF. The CDR3 DNA sequence: TGCGCCAGCAGCTTGGATTGGAATGAGCAGTTCTTC.

This clonotype was counted only a few times. The rearrangement uses TRBV5-6 and TRBJ2-7; 9 bases match TRBD2. CDR3 length equals 16 residues. Trimming removed 3 bases from V and 1 base from J; junction bases left unmatched: 8. Germline values: CDR1 SGHDT, CDR2 YYEEEE. CDR3 DNA: TGTGCCAGCAGCTCGATGGGTAGCGGGGGATCCTACGAGCAGTACTTC. Amino acids: CASSSMGSGGSYEQYF.

At least ten counts were recorded for this clonotype. The rearrangement links TRBV15 to TRBJ2-5; weak D call: TRBD2 (6 bases). There are 17 residues in the CDR3. V was trimmed by 0 bases and J by 6 bases, leaving 20 bases between them. Germline CDR1 LNHNV, CDR2 YYDKDF (reference sequence). CDR3 amino acids: CATSRDGNSGIRKTQYF. The DNA for the CDR3 is TGTGCCACCAGCAGAGATGGGAATAGCGGTATCAGAAAGACCCAGTACTTC.

This clonotype has a count of ten or more. The CDR3 loop is CASSQTGFTEAFF. CDR3 nucleotides: TGTGCCAGCAGCCAAACAGGGTTCACTGAAGCTTTCTTT. The gene calls are TRBV3-1 and TRBJ1-1, with D possibly matching TRBD1 (6 bases). Germline V gives CDR1 LGHDT, CDR2 YNNKEL (reference sequence). CDR3 length: 13 residues. The V gene lost 2 bases and the J gene lost 4 bases, with 8 bases spanning the gap.

This clonotype was picked up a small number of times. The chain joins TRBV12-3 or TRBV12-4 to TRBJ2-6; D gene uncertain. The CDR3 extends over 15 amino acids. V was trimmed by 3 bases and J by 2 bases, leaving 8 bases between them. The chain's CDR3 is CASSFGSTGANVLTF. DNA for the CDR3: TGTGCCAGCAGTTTCGGCAGCACTGGGGCCAACGTCCTGACTTTC.

This clonotype was recorded at least ten times. The chain joins TRBV12-3 or TRBV12-4 to TRBJ2-2; 10 nucleotides match TRBD1. The junction had 12 bases not matched to a gene; V was cut back by 7 bases and J by 7 bases. CDR3 length: 16 amino acids. CDR3 amino acids: CASNKRDRGVDGELFF. The CDR3 DNA reads as TGTGCCAGCAACAAACGGGACAGGGGTGTGGACGGGGAGCTGTTTTTT.

Ten or more counts support this clonotype. The rearrangement uses TRBV10-3 and TRBJ2-7; no clear D gene. V lost 0 bases to trimming and J lost 6 bases, with 15 bases between them. This CDR3 contains 15 residues. Per the germline V gene, CDR1 is ENHRY and CDR2 is SYGVKD. The CDR3 protein is CAISESTNPWGEQYF. The CDR3 DNA sequence: TGTGCCATCAGTGAGTCGACAAACCCATGGGGCGAGCAGTACTTC.